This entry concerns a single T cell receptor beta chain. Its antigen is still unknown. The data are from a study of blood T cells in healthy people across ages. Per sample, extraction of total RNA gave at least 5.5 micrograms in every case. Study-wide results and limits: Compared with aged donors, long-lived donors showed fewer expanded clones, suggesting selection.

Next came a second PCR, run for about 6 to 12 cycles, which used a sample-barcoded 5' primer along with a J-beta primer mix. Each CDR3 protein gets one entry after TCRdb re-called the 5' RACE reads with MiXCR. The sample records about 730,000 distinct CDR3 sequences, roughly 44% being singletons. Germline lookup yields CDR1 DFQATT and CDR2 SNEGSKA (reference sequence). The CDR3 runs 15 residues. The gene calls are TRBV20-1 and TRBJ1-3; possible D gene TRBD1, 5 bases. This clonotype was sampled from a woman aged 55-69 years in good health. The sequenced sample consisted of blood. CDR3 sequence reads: CSAGRPQSSGNTIYF. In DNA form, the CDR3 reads TGCAGCGCGGGACGTCCCCAGAGCTCTGGAAACACCATATATTTT.